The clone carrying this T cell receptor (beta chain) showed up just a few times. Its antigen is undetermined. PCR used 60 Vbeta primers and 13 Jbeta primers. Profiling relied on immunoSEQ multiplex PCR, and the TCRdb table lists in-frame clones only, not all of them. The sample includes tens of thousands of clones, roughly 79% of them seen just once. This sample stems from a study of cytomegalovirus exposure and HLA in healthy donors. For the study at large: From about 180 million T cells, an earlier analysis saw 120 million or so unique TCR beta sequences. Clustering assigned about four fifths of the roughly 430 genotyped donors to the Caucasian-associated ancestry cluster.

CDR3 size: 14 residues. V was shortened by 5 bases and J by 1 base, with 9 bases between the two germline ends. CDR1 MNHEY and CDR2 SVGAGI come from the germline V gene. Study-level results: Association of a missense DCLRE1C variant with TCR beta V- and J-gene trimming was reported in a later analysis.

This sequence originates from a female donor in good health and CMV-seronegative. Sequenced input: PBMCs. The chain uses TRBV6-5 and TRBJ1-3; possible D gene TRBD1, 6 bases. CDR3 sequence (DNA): TGTGCCAGCAGTGACAGGACGTCTGGAAACACCATATATTTT. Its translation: CASSDRTSGNTIYF.